These T cell receptor beta chains were read from a single sample in a study of multiple sclerosis patients with progressive multifocal leukoencephalopathy. Clones were read by immunoSEQ multiplex PCR, and TCRdb kept only the in-frame ones, dropping some. The table records over 20,000 clones, around 93% of them present only once. Sequenced material: PBMCs, taken from a patient treated with natalizumab. These receptors all come from a man aged 25 to 40 with multiple sclerosis. Both conserved end residues are part of each CDR3. A D gene is named only where the DNA matches it firmly. Expanded clones get a size class; other rows say once, few or many, or leave the size out.

D gene | J gene | clone size | V gene | CDR3 protein | CDR3 DNA
TRBD1 | TRBJ1-6 | - | TRBV27 | CASSFPVHRDSRGNSPLHF | TGTGCCAGCAGTTTTCCGGTCCACCGGGACAGCCGAGGGAATTCACCCCTCCACTTT
TRBD1 | TRBJ2-3 | - | TRBV12-5 | CASLKQGTDTQYF | TGTGCTAGTTTAAAACAGGGGACAGATACGCAGTATTTT
TRBD2 | TRBJ2-1 | - | TRBV7-2 | CASSTHPSGSSYNEQFF | TGTGCCAGCAGCACGCATCCTAGCGGGAGCTCCTACAATGAGCAGTTCTTC
- | TRBJ1-2 | once | TRBV7-9 | CASSFLDGVDGYGYTF | TGTGCCAGCAGCTTCCTGGATGGGGTGGACGGCTATGGCTACACCTTC
- | TRBJ1-6 | - | TRBV6-5 | CASSGTNYNSPLHF | TGTGCCAGCAGTGGGACTAACTATAATTCACCCCTCCACTTT
- | TRBJ1-2 | - | TRBV4-3 | CASSQDSSGTYGYTF | TGCGCCAGCAGCCAAGATTCCTCGGGTACCTATGGCTACACCTTC
TRBD1 | TRBJ2-1 | - | TRBV7-6 | CASSLRGLWDEQFF | TGTGCCAGCAGCTTGAGGGGGCTATGGGATGAGCAGTTCTTC
- | TRBJ1-2 | - | TRBV9 | CASSVGYGSYTF | TGTGCCAGCAGCGTCGGCTATGGAAGCTACACCTTC
TRBD1 | TRBJ1-1 | few | TRBV9 | CASSVGAGGLNTEAFF | TGTGCCAGCAGCGTAGGGGCAGGGGGGCTGAACACTGAAGCTTTCTTT
TRBD2 | TRBJ2-1 | - | TRBV19 | CASSITAGGVNEQFF | TGTGCCAGTAGTATTACGGCGGGAGGTGTCAATGAGCAGTTCTTC
- | TRBJ1-1 | - | TRBV11-3 | CASSPPGRNTEAFF | TGTGCCAGCAGCCCGCCGGGTAGGAACACTGAAGCTTTCTTT
- | TRBJ1-5 | - | TRBV5-6 | CASSQGLSNQPQHF | TGTGCCAGCAGCCAGGGACTGAGCAATCAGCCCCAGCATTTT
- | TRBJ2-5 | - | TRBV7-9 | CASSLAPSYETQYF | TGTGCCAGCAGCTTAGCCCCCTCCTATGAGACCCAGTACTTC
TRBD2 | TRBJ2-3 | - | TRBV7-2 | CASSRTSDQAQYF | TGTGCCAGCAGCAGGACTAGCGATCAGGCGCAGTATTTT
TRBD2 | TRBJ2-5 | - | TRBV27 | CASSQGGETQYF | TGTGCCAGCAGCCAGGGAGGGGAGACCCAGTACTTC
- | TRBJ2-6 | - | TRBV30 | CAWRGLANVLTF | TGTGCCTGGAGAGGTCTGGCCAACGTCCTGACTTTC
TRBD2 | TRBJ2-1 | - | TRBV7-2 | CASSLSLADPPRNEQFF | TGTGCCAGCAGCTTAAGCCTAGCGGACCCCCCTAGGAATGAGCAGTTCTTC
TRBD2 | TRBJ2-7 | - | TRBV7-2 | CASSSLTSGVTYEQYF | TGTGCCAGCAGCTCGCTGACTAGCGGGGTTACCTACGAGCAGTACTTC
- | TRBJ1-1 | - | TRBV28 | CASSLEQVAFF | TGTGCCAGCAGTTTAGAACAGGTCGCCTTCTTT
- | TRBJ1-4 | - | TRBV7-6 | CASSLTRRQNEKLFF | TGTGCCAGCAGCTTAACTAGGAGACAGAATGAAAAACTGTTTTTT
TRBD2 | TRBJ2-5 | - | TRBV4-3 | CASSQGVFSGSFSETQYF | TGCGCCAGCAGCCAAGGCGTATTTAGCGGGAGTTTCAGTGAGACCCAGTACTTC
TRBD2 | TRBJ2-2 | - | TRBV19 | CASSTMGPIGRVNTGELFF | TGTGCCAGTAGTACCATGGGCCCAATCGGGAGGGTAAACACCGGGGAGCTGTTTTTT
- | TRBJ2-3 | once | TRBV20-1 | CREMQWDTQYF | TGCAGGGAGATGCAATGGGATACGCAGTATTTT
- | TRBJ2-7 | - | TRBV21-1 | CASSTRDSAGEQYF | TGTGCCAGCAGCACCCGGGACAGCGCGGGGGAGCAGTACTTC
TRBD1 | TRBJ2-7 | - | TRBV5-6 | CASSSGTGVLSEQYF | TGTGCCAGCAGCTCAGGGACAGGGGTTCTCTCCGAGCAGTACTTC
- | TRBJ1-1 | - | TRBV9 | CASSVVQSVNPRAFF | TGTGCCAGCAGCGTAGTCCAGTCCGTGAATCCTAGAGCTTTCTTT
- | TRBJ1-1 | - | TRBV10-3 | CAISFTRVSNTEAFF | TGTGCCATCAGTTTTACCCGGGTTTCGAACACTGAAGCTTTCTTT
TRBD2 | TRBJ2-1 | - | TRBV27 | CASSPGVAGSYNEQFF | TGTGCCAGCAGTCCCGGGGTAGCGGGATCTTACAATGAGCAGTTCTTC
- | TRBJ2-5 | - | TRBV6-1 | CASSYGQSQETQYF | TGTGCCAGCAGTTATGGACAGAGCCAAGAGACCCAGTACTTC
- | TRBJ1-1 | - | TRBV6-1 | CASSVGAVTEAFF | TGTGCCAGCAGTGTTGGGGCTGTCACTGAAGCTTTCTTT
- | TRBJ2-1 | - | TRBV7-8 | CASSRTLEQFF | TGTGCCAGCAGCCGTACTCTTGAGCAGTTCTTC
TRBD2 | TRBJ2-7 | few | TRBV2 | CARGRGVSYEQYF | TGTGCCAGAGGACGGGGGGTCTCCTACGAGCAGTACTTC
- | TRBJ1-2 | - | TRBV29-1 | CSAPSDGTNYGYTF | TGCAGCGCCCCATCCGACGGGACTAACTATGGCTACACCTTC
- | TRBJ1-1 | - | TRBV6-1 | CASSVWGTEAFF | TGTGCCAGCAGTGTGTGGGGGACTGAAGCTTTCTTT
- | TRBJ1-2 | - | TRBV5-1 | CASSLAYYGYTF | TGCGCCAGCAGCTTGGCCTACTATGGCTACACCTTC
TRBD1 | TRBJ1-1 | - | TRBV13 | CASSLVGQGYTEAFF | TGTGCCAGCAGCTTAGTGGGACAGGGGTACACTGAAGCTTTCTTT
TRBD1 | TRBJ1-5 | - | TRBV11-2 | CASSLGTGGINQPQHF | TGTGCCAGCAGCTTGGGGACAGGGGGGATTAATCAGCCCCAGCATTTT
- | TRBJ1-5 | - | TRBV4-2 | CASSQVGQPQHF | TGTGCCAGCAGCCAAGTTGGTCAGCCCCAGCATTTT
- | TRBJ1-3 | few | TRBV14 | CASSQRFPGNTIYF | TGTGCCAGCAGCCAACGTTTTCCTGGAAACACCATATATTTT
TRBD1 | TRBJ1-2 | once | TRBV4-1 | CASSPQGAWGYTF | TGCGCCAGCAGCCCACAGGGGGCTTGGGGCTACACCTTC
- | TRBJ2-1 | - | TRBV7-2 | CASSGARLGSGQFF | TGTGCCAGCAGTGGGGCCCGACTGGGGAGCGGGCAGTTCTTC
TRBD2 | TRBJ2-5 | - | TRBV10-1 | CASSEAGGDQETQYF | TGCGCCAGCAGTGAGGCCGGGGGGGACCAAGAGACCCAGTACTTC
- | TRBJ2-1 | - | TRBV5-6 | CASSLTAYNEQFF | TGTGCCAGCAGCTTGACGGCTTACAATGAGCAGTTCTTC
- | TRBJ1-2 | - | TRBV6-5 | CASSADSKGMGYTF | TGTGCCAGCAGTGCAGACAGCAAGGGGATGGGCTACACCTTC
- | TRBJ1-2 | - | TRBV14 | CASSHLGTLYGYTF | TGTGCCAGCAGCCATTTGGGAACTCTCTATGGCTACACCTTC
TRBD2 | TRBJ2-5 | - | TRBV15 | CATREGLAEETQYF | TGTGCCACCAGAGAGGGACTAGCGGAAGAGACCCAGTACTTC
- | TRBJ1-3 | - | TRBV6-1 | CASIELNSGNTIYF | TGTGCCAGCATAGAGCTCAACTCTGGAAACACCATATATTTT
TRBD2 | TRBJ2-1 | once | TRBV4-2 | CASSQQGTGTSGAYNEQFF | TGTGCCAGCAGCCAACAGGGCACCGGGACTAGCGGGGCCTACAATGAGCAGTTCTTC
TRBD2 | TRBJ2-1 | - | TRBV6-4 | CASSDPGTSEWNEQFF | TGTGCCAGCAGTGACCCCGGGACTAGCGAATGGAATGAGCAGTTCTTC
TRBD1 | TRBJ1-1 | - | TRBV27 | CASSLGQGNTEAFF | TGTGCCAGCAGTTTAGGACAGGGGAACACTGAAGCTTTCTTT
- | TRBJ1-1 | once | TRBV18 | CAGSPLVGATEAFF | TGTGCCGGCTCACCACTCGTTGGGGCCACTGAAGCTTTCTTT
TRBD1 | TRBJ1-1 | - | TRBV4-1 | CASSPGQGFGNIEGTEAFF | TGCGCCAGCAGCCCTGGACAGGGTTTTGGTAATATTGAGGGCACTGAAGCTTTCTTT
- | TRBJ1-1 | - | TRBV6-6 | CASSDYRAAAFF | TGTGCCAGCAGTGATTACAGGGCAGCAGCTTTCTTT
- | TRBJ2-1 | few | TRBV7-3 | CASSLNPSRYNEQFF | TGTGCCAGCAGCTTAAATCCTAGCCGTTACAATGAGCAGTTCTTC
TRBD2 | TRBJ2-7 | - | TRBV7-6 | CASSETGGRSYEQYF | TGTGCCAGCAGCGAAACGGGAGGCCGCTCCTACGAGCAGTACTTC
TRBD2 | TRBJ2-7 | - | TRBV6-5 | CASSYSTARLALYF | TGTGCCAGCAGTTACTCAACGGCCCGACTAGCCTTGTACTTC
- | TRBJ1-2 | - | TRBV19 | CASSIGGRAGRYGYTF | TGTGCCAGTAGTATAGGGGGGAGGGCAGGTCGCTATGGCTACACCTTC
- | TRBJ2-1 | - | TRBV10-2 | CASREQLSDEQFF | TGCGCCAGCAGGGAGCAGCTCTCGGATGAGCAGTTCTTC
TRBD1 | TRBJ1-5 | once | TRBV19 | CASSRFSPLRQGHQPQHF | TGTGCCAGTAGTCGTTTTAGCCCGCTCAGACAGGGACATCAGCCCCAGCATTTT